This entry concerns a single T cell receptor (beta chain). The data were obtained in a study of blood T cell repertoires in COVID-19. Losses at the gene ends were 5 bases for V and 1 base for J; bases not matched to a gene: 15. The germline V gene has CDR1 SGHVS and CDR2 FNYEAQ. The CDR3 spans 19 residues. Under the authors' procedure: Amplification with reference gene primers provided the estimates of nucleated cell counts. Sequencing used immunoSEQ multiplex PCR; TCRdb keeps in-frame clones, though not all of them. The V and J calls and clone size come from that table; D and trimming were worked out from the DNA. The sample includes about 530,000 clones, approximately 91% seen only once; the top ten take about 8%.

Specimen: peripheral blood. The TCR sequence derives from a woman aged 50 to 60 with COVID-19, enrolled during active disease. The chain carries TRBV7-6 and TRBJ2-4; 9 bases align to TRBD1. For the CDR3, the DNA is TGTGCCAGCAGCCCTTACCCGATTACAGGGGGCGATGCCAAAAACATTCAGTACTTC. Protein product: CASSPYPITGGDAKNIQYF.